The rows below give T cell receptor beta chains drawn from one sample of a study of beta chain features in type 1 diabetes. Profiled with immunoSEQ multiplex PCR; TCRdb holds only in-frame clones, not every one. This sample has hundreds of thousands of clones, with roughly 12% found just once. Sequenced: naive CD4+ T cells from blood. These receptors were obtained from a woman aged 18 to 35 with type 1 diabetes. The CDR3 runs from the conserved cysteine through the conserved F or W. D genes are given only for firm matches. Not every row has a clone size; where given, it reads once, few, many or a size class.

CDR3 protein: CASSPRTEAFF; CDR3 DNA: TGTGCCAGCAGCCCACGGACTGAAGCTTTCTTT; clone size: NA; V gene: TRBV7-9; D gene: NA; J gene: TRBJ1-1
CDR3 protein: CASSPDAGAFNEQFF; CDR3 DNA: TGTGCCAGCAGCCCCGATGCGGGGGCTTTCAATGAGCAGTTCTTC; clone size: NA; V gene: TRBV7-9; D gene: NA; J gene: TRBJ2-1
CDR3 protein: CASSGQSSYNEQFF; CDR3 DNA: TGTGCCAGCAGCGGACAGAGCTCCTACAATGAGCAGTTCTTC; clone size: NA; V gene: TRBV7-2; D gene: NA; J gene: TRBJ2-1
CDR3 protein: CASSQARGVGTDTQYF; CDR3 DNA: TGCGCCAGCAGCCAGGCCAGGGGCGTCGGCACAGATACGCAGTATTTT; clone size: NA; V gene: TRBV4-3; D gene: NA; J gene: TRBJ2-3
CDR3 protein: CASSFGTAGANVLTF; CDR3 DNA: TGTGCCAGCAGCTTCGGGACTGCAGGGGCCAACGTCCTGACTTTC; clone size: few; V gene: TRBV5-6; D gene: NA; J gene: TRBJ2-6
CDR3 protein: CASSPESAWAKNYGYTF; CDR3 DNA: TGTGCCAGCAGCCCCGAGAGTGCATGGGCCAAGAACTATGGCTACACCTTC; clone size: few; V gene: TRBV7-9; D gene: NA; J gene: TRBJ1-2
CDR3 protein: CASSSPRTAYEQYF; CDR3 DNA: TGTGCCAGCAGCTCCCCAAGGACAGCCTACGAGCAGTACTTC; clone size: few; V gene: TRBV11-2; D gene: NA; J gene: TRBJ2-7
CDR3 protein: CASTAKTGALSGANVLTF; CDR3 DNA: TGTGCCAGCACCGCGAAAACAGGGGCCCTCTCTGGGGCCAACGTCCTGACTTTC; clone size: NA; V gene: TRBV7-9; D gene: TRBD1; J gene: TRBJ2-6
CDR3 protein: CASSPLGVNEKLFF; CDR3 DNA: TGTGCCAGCAGCCCCCTTGGAGTTAATGAAAAACTGTTTTTT; clone size: NA; V gene: TRBV7-2; D gene: NA; J gene: TRBJ1-4
CDR3 protein: CASSHPDGGYEQYF; CDR3 DNA: TGCGCCAGCAGCCATCCGGACGGAGGTTACGAGCAGTACTTC; clone size: NA; V gene: TRBV4-1; D gene: NA; J gene: TRBJ2-7
CDR3 protein: CASSRRQAYEQYF; CDR3 DNA: TGTGCCAGCAGTCGCCGACAAGCCTACGAGCAGTACTTC; clone size: NA; V gene: TRBV7-9; D gene: NA; J gene: TRBJ2-7
CDR3 protein: CASSSPRGRRLDQYF; CDR3 DNA: TGTGCCAGCAGCTCCCCCAGGGGGCGCCGACTTGACCAGTACTTC; clone size: few; V gene: TRBV11-2; D gene: TRBD1; J gene: TRBJ2-5
CDR3 protein: CAWSVRAGVSGETQYF; CDR3 DNA: TGTGCCTGGAGTGTACGAGCGGGAGTATCAGGAGAGACCCAGTACTTC; clone size: NA; V gene: TRBV30; D gene: TRBD2; J gene: TRBJ2-5
CDR3 protein: CASSPLEVGLSSYNEQFF; CDR3 DNA: TGTGCCAGCTCACCACTGGAGGTTGGGCTGAGCTCCTACAATGAGCAGTTCTTC; clone size: few; V gene: TRBV18; D gene: NA; J gene: TRBJ2-1
CDR3 protein: CASSIGGGDTEAFF; CDR3 DNA: TGTGCCAGTAGTATAGGGGGCGGTGACACTGAAGCTTTCTTT; clone size: few; V gene: TRBV19; D gene: NA; J gene: TRBJ1-1
CDR3 protein: CASCAGLAKNIQYF; CDR3 DNA: TGTGCCAGCTGCGCAGGGCTAGCCAAAAACATTCAGTACTTC; clone size: few; V gene: TRBV18; D gene: NA; J gene: TRBJ2-4
CDR3 protein: CASRNRLAGDVDTQYF; CDR3 DNA: TGTGCCAGCAGGAACCGACTAGCGGGGGACGTGGATACGCAGTATTTT; clone size: few; V gene: TRBV25-1; D gene: TRBD2; J gene: TRBJ2-3
CDR3 protein: CASSPGGQAEAFF; CDR3 DNA: TGTGCCAGCAGTCCCGGAGGACAGGCTGAAGCTTTCTTT; clone size: few; V gene: TRBV6-1; D gene: TRBD1; J gene: TRBJ1-1
CDR3 protein: CASSKRQGSSHEQYF; CDR3 DNA: TGTGCCAGCAGCAAACGACAGGGATCATCCCACGAGCAGTACTTC; clone size: few; V gene: TRBV7-9; D gene: TRBD1; J gene: TRBJ2-7
CDR3 protein: CAWSVAGGQPQHF; CDR3 DNA: TGTGCCTGGAGTGTAGCAGGGGGTCAGCCCCAGCATTTT; clone size: NA; V gene: TRBV30; D gene: TRBD1; J gene: TRBJ1-5
CDR3 protein: CASTKAGGRGYGYTF; CDR3 DNA: TGTGCCAGCACTAAAGCGGGGGGGCGCGGGTATGGCTACACCTTC; clone size: NA; V gene: TRBV6-5; D gene: NA; J gene: TRBJ1-2
CDR3 protein: CASSSSLGSGEQFF; CDR3 DNA: TGTGCCAGCAGCTCCTCCCTGGGTTCGGGGGAGCAGTTCTTC; clone size: few; V gene: TRBV5-4; D gene: NA; J gene: TRBJ2-1
CDR3 protein: CAIRAPTGVEQYF; CDR3 DNA: TGTGCCATCAGGGCCCCGACAGGGGTCGAGCAGTACTTC; clone size: few; V gene: TRBV10-3; D gene: TRBD1; J gene: TRBJ2-7
CDR3 protein: CATSRGGYRYF; CDR3 DNA: TGTGCCACCAGCAGAGGAGGGTACAGGTACTTC; clone size: few; V gene: TRBV15; D gene: NA; J gene: TRBJ2-7
CDR3 protein: CASIPDRRRGDEQFF; CDR3 DNA: TGTGCCAGTATCCCGGACCGCCGGAGGGGTGATGAGCAGTTCTTC; clone size: NA; V gene: TRBV19; D gene: NA; J gene: TRBJ2-1
CDR3 protein: CASSLSGISNDIQYF; CDR3 DNA: TGTGCCAGCAGCTTATCAGGAATCAGCAACGACATTCAGTACTTC; clone size: NA; V gene: TRBV7-9; D gene: NA; J gene: TRBJ2-4
CDR3 protein: CASSPPAASGIGGELFF; CDR3 DNA: TGTGCCAGCTCACCACCCGCCGCTAGCGGGATCGGCGGGGAGCTGTTTTTT; clone size: few; V gene: TRBV18; D gene: TRBD2; J gene: TRBJ2-2
CDR3 protein: CASSPFKGTVYF; CDR3 DNA: TGTGCCAGCAGCCCATTTAAAGGGACAGTCTACTTC; clone size: NA; V gene: TRBV14; D gene: TRBD1; J gene: TRBJ2-5
CDR3 protein: CASSRPTGRNSYEQYF; CDR3 DNA: TGTGCCAGCAGTAGACCCACGGGGAGAAACTCCTACGAGCAGTACTTC; clone size: NA; V gene: TRBV19; D gene: NA; J gene: TRBJ2-7
CDR3 protein: CASSFTGVEYEQYF; CDR3 DNA: TGTGCCAGCAGCTTCACAGGGGTCGAGTACGAGCAGTACTTC; clone size: few; V gene: TRBV7-9; D gene: TRBD1; J gene: TRBJ2-7
CDR3 protein: CATSRRSGEGYEQYF; CDR3 DNA: TGTGCCACCAGCAGACGGAGCGGAGAGGGCTACGAGCAGTACTTC; clone size: NA; V gene: TRBV15; D gene: NA; J gene: TRBJ2-7
CDR3 protein: CASSAGGGLNTGELFF; CDR3 DNA: TGTGCCAGCAGCGCAGGCGGGGGGTTAAACACCGGGGAGCTGTTTTTT; clone size: few; V gene: TRBV9; D gene: TRBD2; J gene: TRBJ2-2
CDR3 protein: CASSPGQLLSYNEQFF; CDR3 DNA: TGTGCCAGCTCACCGGGACAGCTCTTATCCTACAATGAGCAGTTCTTC; clone size: few; V gene: TRBV18; D gene: TRBD1; J gene: TRBJ2-1
CDR3 protein: CASSLNTGSDEQFF; CDR3 DNA: TGTGCCAGCAGCTTAAACACAGGGAGCGATGAGCAGTTCTTC; clone size: few; V gene: TRBV7-3; D gene: NA; J gene: TRBJ2-1
CDR3 protein: CASSQAAGLVTEAFF; CDR3 DNA: TGTGCCAGCAGCCAAGCCGCGGGGTTGGTCACTGAAGCTTTCTTT; clone size: few; V gene: TRBV14; D gene: NA; J gene: TRBJ1-1
CDR3 protein: CASSQAGAGGYEQFF; CDR3 DNA: TGCGCCAGCAGCCAAGCCGGGGCAGGGGGCTATGAGCAGTTCTTC; clone size: few; V gene: TRBV4-3; D gene: TRBD1; J gene: TRBJ2-1
CDR3 protein: CASSSLGTGTGGFEQFF; CDR3 DNA: TGCGCCAGCAGCTCCCTGGGGACTGGGACAGGGGGCTTTGAGCAGTTCTTC; clone size: NA; V gene: TRBV5-1; D gene: TRBD1; J gene: TRBJ2-1
CDR3 protein: CASSRLQGYEQFF; CDR3 DNA: TGTGCCAGCAGCCGGCTACAGGGGTATGAGCAGTTCTTC; clone size: few; V gene: TRBV7-2; D gene: TRBD1; J gene: TRBJ2-1
CDR3 protein: CASSYSTGGIYEQYF; CDR3 DNA: TGTGCCAGCAGTTACTCGACAGGGGGAATCTACGAGCAGTACTTC; clone size: NA; V gene: TRBV6-5; D gene: TRBD1; J gene: TRBJ2-7
CDR3 protein: CASSLTSAQETQYF; CDR3 DNA: TGTGCCAGCAGCCTTACTAGCGCTCAAGAGACCCAGTACTTC; clone size: NA; V gene: TRBV7-3; D gene: TRBD2; J gene: TRBJ2-5
CDR3 protein: CASSNGQEQFF; CDR3 DNA: TGTGCCAGCAGTAACGGACAGGAGCAGTTCTTC; clone size: NA; V gene: TRBV6-6; D gene: NA; J gene: TRBJ2-1
CDR3 protein: CASAGGGIAQYF; CDR3 DNA: TGTGCCTCGGCGGGAGGGGGGATCGCGCAGTATTTT; clone size: NA; V gene: TRBV7-2; D gene: TRBD2; J gene: TRBJ2-3
CDR3 protein: CASSLGRLALANEQYF; CDR3 DNA: TGTGCCAGCAGCTTAGGCCGACTAGCGCTAGCGAACGAGCAGTACTTC; clone size: NA; V gene: TRBV7-8; D gene: TRBD2; J gene: TRBJ2-7
CDR3 protein: CAWSWQGPGELFF; CDR3 DNA: TGTGCCTGGAGTTGGCAGGGGCCCGGGGAGCTGTTTTTT; clone size: few; V gene: TRBV30; D gene: NA; J gene: TRBJ2-2